This TCR beta chain stems from a study of cytotoxic CD8 clonotypes in ibrutinib-treated CLL. TCRdb's copy holds only in-frame clones and misses some; the assay was immunoSEQ multiplex PCR. The sample has over 120,000 clones; about 70% are singletons. This CDR3 is 11 amino acids long. Per germline, CDR1 MNHEY and CDR2 SVGAGI. V dropped 11 bases and J dropped 5; count of bases not matched to a gene: 4. Notes on this clone: Its antigen is unknown.

The study's findings and limits: The public clonotypes identified were infrequent and showed contraction or stability on treatment. Clonality showed a rise at ibrutinib response that reversed toward baseline at progression.

V gene TRBV6-5 combines with J gene TRBJ1-1, with 8 bases identical to TRBD1. The sequence was obtained from a human donor with chronic lymphocytic leukemia. The sequencing used PBMCs, collected after 24 months of ibrutinib treatment. This CDR3 reads CAVQGGTEAFF. The DNA for the CDR3 is TGTGCCGTACAGGGGGGAACTGAAGCTTTCTTT.